What follows are 19 T cell receptor beta chains derived from one specimen sequenced in a study of ipilimumab plus nivolumab after autologous stem cell transplantation. Libraries were prepared by immunoSEQ multiplex PCR; TCRdb keeps only in-frame clonotypes and omits some of them. Among around 21,000 clones, about three quarters were seen once, and the ten largest hold 20% to 25%. The sample was PBMCs, taken in a trial of ipilimumab plus nivolumab as post-transplant consolidation. The receptor source for this set is a male donor with diffuse large B-cell lymphoma.

The V gene is TRBV5-5, the J gene TRBJ1-4; D remains ambiguous. Germline V gene data show CDR1 as SGHKS and CDR2 as YYEKEE (reference sequence). Trimming took off 5 bases at V and 2 bases at J, with 7 bases between the two ends. The CDR3 totals 13 residues. CDR3 residues: CASSFWTNEKLFF. For the CDR3, the DNA is TGTGCCAGCAGTTTCTGGACTAATGAAAAACTGTTTTTT.

V and J are TRBV7-3 and TRBJ1-6, with 7 bases matching TRBD1. The CDR3 spans 15 residues. J was trimmed by 3 bases and V by 3 bases; bases with no gene match: 2. The germline CDR1 and CDR2 sequences are SGHTA and FQGTGA. CDR3 sequence: CASSFTGDYNSPLHF. CDR3 bases: TGTGCCAGCAGCTTTACAGGGGACTATAATTCACCCCTCCACTTT.

J is TRBJ2-2 and V is TRBV11-2; weak D call: TRBD1 (5 bases). Trimming left V 6 bases short and J 5 bases short, with 16 bases between. The CDR3 extends over 15 amino acids. Germline V gene data show CDR1 as SGHAT and CDR2 as FQNNGV. In DNA, the CDR3 is TGTGCCAGCAGTTTTTCTAGGACACCTACCGGGGAGCTGTTTTTT. It specifies CASSFSRTPTGELFF.

This clone was counted between two and nine times. This sample also contains other DNA sequences that code for the same CDR3. This chain joins TRBV18 and TRBJ2-1, with 10 bases lining up with TRBD2. CDR3 length: 15 amino acids. CDR1 is KGHSH, CDR2 LQKENI, per germline. J was trimmed by 5 bases and V by 3 bases; bases with no gene match: 4. CDR3 DNA: TGTGCCAGCTCACCCAGGCTAGCGGGGGACAATGAGCAGTTCTTC. Amino acid sequence: CASSPRLAGDNEQFF.

The chain recombines TRBV7-2 with TRBJ1-6; D remains unclear. This CDR3 spans 16 amino acids. V was shortened by 5 bases and J by 7 bases, with 18 bases between the two germline ends. Germline CDR1 SGHTA, CDR2 FQGNSA. CDR3 coding DNA: TGTGCCAGCAGCCGACAAACCGGCCAAAACAATTCACCCCTCCACTTT. It encodes CASSRQTGQNNSPLHF.

CDR3 amino acids: CASSYSSASSTDTQYF. Here the CDR3 DNA reads TGTGCCAGCAGTTACTCGAGCGCATCGAGCACAGATACGCAGTATTTT. This chain links TRBV6-6 with TRBJ2-3; D unresolved. Germline-derived CDR1 and CDR2 are MNHNY and SVGAGI (reference sequence). V gave up 0 bases and J gave up 0 bases, with 10 bases separating them. The CDR3 sequence is 16 residues long.

This clone was observed a handful of times. The chain employs TRBV19 and TRBJ1-6; 10 nucleotides line up with TRBD1. Germline values: CDR1 LNHDA, CDR2 SQIVND (reference sequence). The CDR3 is 15 residues long. Germline trimming cut 4 bases from V and 8 bases from J; bases unmatched to any gene: 5. CDR3 loop: CASSTGQGGYSPLHF. CDR3 bases: TGTGCCAGTAGTACCGGACAGGGGGGGTATTCACCCCTCCACTTT.

The CDR3 DNA sequence: TGTGCCAGCAGCTTGCGGGGGTACGGCACAGATACGCAGTATTTT. As protein: CASSLRGYGTDTQYF. This chain joins TRBV5-4 and TRBJ2-3, with D tentatively TRBD2 (6 bases). Trimming shortened V by 1 base and J by 1 base, and 10 bases separated the two germline ends. This CDR3 comprises 15 residues. CDR1 is SGHNT and CDR2 is YYREEE in the germline V gene (reference sequence).

The chain carries TRBV28 and TRBJ2-7, with TRBD1 matching 8 bases. J gave up 2 bases and V 3 bases, and 6 bases lay outside the gene matches. From germline, CDR1 is MDHEN and CDR2 SYDVKM. This CDR3 is built from 15 residues. The chain's CDR3 is CASSFRGQGPYEQYF. The CDR3 DNA is TGTGCCAGCAGTTTCCGCGGACAGGGCCCCTACGAGCAGTACTTC.

This rearrangement joins TRBV30 to TRBJ1-2, with a weak D call TRBD1 (6 bases). This CDR3 spans 12 amino acids. Germline CDR1 is GTSNPN and CDR2 is SVGIG (reference sequence). Trimming removed 8 bases at V and 1 base at J, with 11 bases between. Written as DNA, the CDR3 is TGTGCCAGACAGGAGATTAACTATGGCTACACCTTC. As protein: CARQEINYGYTF.

The chain uses TRBV23-1 and TRBJ2-7, with 7 bases lining up with TRBD1. TRBV23-1 is reported as an ORF; its role is uncertain. Trimming removed 2 bases from V and 4 bases from J; junction bases left unmatched: 8. CDR3 size: 15 residues. This CDR3 reads CASSQPGQHWYEQYF. The CDR3 DNA follows: TGCGCCAGCAGTCAACCGGGACAGCACTGGTACGAGCAGTACTTC.

The chain's CDR3 is CASSSRRDGKETQYF. DNA for the CDR3: TGTGCCAGCAGTTCGCGACGAGACGGTAAAGAGACCCAGTACTTC. The chain combines TRBV27 with TRBJ2-5; D uncertain. From germline, CDR1 is MNHEY and CDR2 SMNVEV (reference sequence). The CDR3 totals 15 residues. V was trimmed by 4 bases and J by 3 bases, leaving 15 bases between them.

The chain links TRBV18 to TRBJ2-4; TRBD1 is a possible D gene (5 bases). CDR1 is KGHSH, CDR2 LQKENI, per germline. With 5 bases removed from V and 8 bases from J, the gap between germline ends came to 10 bases. The CDR3 loop spans 12 amino acids. The CDR3 loop is CASSIRADIQYF. As DNA, the CDR3 is TGTGCCAGCTCAATCAGGGCTGACATTCAGTACTTC.

This clone appeared a few times. The sample contains more than one DNA sequence encoding this CDR3. The rearrangement joins TRBV6-6 to TRBJ2-1; D is perhaps TRBD1 or TRBD2 (5 bases each). The germline CDR1 and CDR2 sequences are MNHNY and SVGAGI (reference sequence). Trimming shortened V by 7 bases and J by 8 bases, and 24 bases separated the two germline ends. The CDR3 has 16 residues. As DNA, the CDR3 is TGTGCCAGCACCATGGGACCGGACCACCCCGCGTATGAGCAGTTCTTC. It is translated as CASTMGPDHPAYEQFF.

The chain carries TRBV5-4 and TRBJ1-3; no reliable D call. Germline V gives CDR1 SGHNT, CDR2 YYREEE (reference sequence). The CDR3 consists of 15 residues. V lost 2 bases and J lost 2, with 11 bases in between. The CDR3 loop is CASSFGLEPGNTIYF. The CDR3 DNA follows: TGTGCCAGCAGCTTCGGGTTGGAACCTGGAAACACCATATATTTT.

This chain connects TRBV14 to TRBJ2-3, with 9 bases lining up with TRBD2. This CDR3 contains 17 residues. CDR1 SGHDN and CDR2 FVKESK come from the germline V gene. The V and J ends lost 3 bases and 5 bases, in that order; junction bases with no gene match: 12. This CDR3 is CASSHYLGGGAGDTQYF. CDR3 nucleotide sequence: TGTGCCAGCAGCCATTATCTAGGCGGGGGGGCAGGAGATACGCAGTATTTT.

The V call is TRBV6-5, the J call TRBJ1-1, with TRBD1 as a possible D gene (5 bases). The ends were cut back, 2 bases at V and 6 bases at J, with 16 bases in the middle. Germline V gene data show CDR1 as MNHEY and CDR2 as SVGAGI. The CDR3 consists of 15 residues. In DNA form, the CDR3 reads TGTGCCAGCAGTTACGCATCAGGGCCGTGGGCTGAAGCTTTCTTT. Protein product: CASSYASGPWAEAFF.

This chain links TRBV9 with TRBJ2-5; D not certain. This CDR3 has 13 residues. Germline CDR1 and CDR2: SGDLS and YYNGEE. Trimming cost V 0 bases and J 1 base, with 4 bases left between them. DNA of the CDR3: TGTGCCAGCAGCGTAGGCCCCCAAGAGACCCAGTACTTC. It yields the protein CASSVGPQETQYF. The whole variable domain, filled in from reference TRBV9 and TRBJ2-5, reads DSGVTQTPKHLITATGQRVTLRCSPRSGDLSVYWYQQSLDQGLQFLIQYYNGEERAKGNILERFSAQQFPDLHSELNLSSLELGDSALYFCASSVGPQETQYFGPGTRLLVL.

The chain has TRBV2 and TRBJ2-7; D ambiguous. CDR1 is SNHLY and CDR2 is FYNNEI in the germline V gene. V lost 11 bases and J lost 3, with 14 bases in between. This CDR3 is 12 amino acids long. The CDR3 sequence is CAGRPEGYEQYF. As DNA, the CDR3 is TGTGCCGGTCGGCCGGAAGGCTACGAGCAGTACTTC.